This TCR beta chain is from a study of cytomegalovirus exposure and HLA in healthy donors. Germline CDR1 and CDR2: WSHSY and SAAADI. The trim removed 2 bases at V and 6 bases at J, leaving 3 bases unmatched. The CDR3 consists of 13 residues. This clone was seen only a few times. Vbeta (60) and Jbeta (13) primers were used in the PCR. The data were produced by immunoSEQ multiplex PCR, yet TCRdb's version contains in-frame clones alone and is incomplete. The data show around 140,000 clones, with more than 60% seen just once and about an eighth held by the top ten. This rearrangement joins TRBV10-2 to TRBJ2-7, with 8 nucleotides matching TRBD1. The sample consisted of PBMCs. The sequence was collected from a middle-aged man in good health and CMV-seropositive. CDR3: CASSEAQGVEQYF. The CDR3 DNA reads TGCGCCAGCAGTGAGGCACAGGGGGTCGAGCAGTACTTC.